This TCR beta chain is drawn from a study of early T cells in non-severe SARS-CoV-2 infection. Background on the study: Bulk RNA taken from unsorted whole blood was sequenced, leaving chains unpaired.

V trimming: 1 base; J trimming: 3 bases; junction bases outside the gene matches: 5. The CDR3 has 16 residues. Molecules of cDNA were individually given unique molecular identifiers that were attached to them. In TCRdb, the 5' RACE reads were re-called with MiXCR into one record per CDR3 protein. The table has 60,000 to 65,000 distinct CDR3 sequences, about 10% seen once. This sample comprised whole blood, obtained at baseline. J is TRBJ2-1 and V is TRBV12-3 or TRBV12-4; 8 positions agree with TRBD2. The receptor's source is an adult who was a healthcare worker with PCR-confirmed SARS-CoV-2 infection or an uninfected control (not recorded which). The CDR3 spells CASSLGPTSVYNEQFF. DNA of the CDR3: TGTGCCAGCAGTTTAGGTCCGACTAGCGTCTACAATGAGCAGTTCTTC.